These T cell receptor beta chains were read from a single sample in a study of cytomegalovirus exposure and HLA in healthy donors. TCRdb keeps only in-frame clones here, not all; method: immunoSEQ multiplex PCR. The table shows around 300,000 clones, with about 85% occurring only once. The source material was PBMCs. Every receptor here comes from a woman younger than 45 in good health and CMV-seropositive. CDR3s include the opening cysteine and the closing phenylalanine or tryptophan. Fields, in order: clone size, J gene, V gene, D gene, CDR3 length, CDR3 protein, CDR3 DNA. D genes are given only for firm matches. Clone size, where shown, is once, few, many, or a class for clones that have expanded.

NA | TRBJ2-1 | TRBV9 | TRBD2 | 14 | CASSAGGGNNEQFF | TGTGCCAGCAGCGCTGGGGGGGGAAACAATGAGCAGTTCTTC
once | TRBJ2-3 | TRBV13 | TRBD2 | 18 | CASSSVQRESVLTDTQYF | TGTGCCAGCAGCTCCGTCCAGCGGGAGTCTGTTCTTACAGATACGCAGTATTTT
NA | TRBJ1-2 | TRBV29-1 | TRBD1 | 16 | CSVAGDRENPNYGYTF | TGCAGCGTTGCGGGGGACAGGGAAAACCCGAACTATGGCTACACCTTC
few | TRBJ1-5 | TRBV7-6 | NA | 14 | CASSLVESPQPQHF | TGTGCCAGCAGCTTAGTTGAGTCTCCTCAGCCCCAGCATTTT
NA | TRBJ1-1 | TRBV25-1 | TRBD1 | 15 | CASSQIRTGVTEAFF | TGTGCCAGCAGCCAAATTCGCACAGGGGTCACTGAAGCTTTCTTT
NA | TRBJ1-1 | TRBV18 | TRBD1 | 14 | CASSPGQRNTEAFF | TGTGCCAGCTCACCGGGACAGCGGAACACTGAAGCTTTCTTT
NA | TRBJ2-1 | TRBV19 | TRBD1 | 15 | CASSSGQGVYNEQFF | TGTGCCAGTAGCTCAGGACAGGGTGTCTACAATGAGCAGTTCTTC
NA | TRBJ1-1 | TRBV5-4 | NA | 15 | CASSLGTEGGTEAFF | TGTGCCAGCAGCTTGGGGACTGAGGGGGGCACTGAAGCTTTCTTT
NA | TRBJ1-5 | TRBV15 | TRBD1 | 17 | CATSRETGLIGNQPQHF | TGTGCCACCAGCAGAGAGACAGGGCTGATTGGCAATCAGCCCCAGCATTTT
NA | TRBJ1-6 | TRBV7-8 | NA | 15 | CASSRRDTYNSPLHF | TGTGCCAGCAGCCGACGGGACACCTATAATTCACCCCTCCACTTT
NA | TRBJ2-3 | TRBV5-1 | TRBD1 | 14 | CASSSGTGSDTQYF | TGCGCCAGCAGCTCAGGGACAGGGTCAGATACGCAGTATTTT
NA | TRBJ2-1 | TRBV4-3 | NA | 15 | CASSRVAGLYNEQFF | TGCGCCAGCAGCAGAGTGGCGGGGTTATACAATGAGCAGTTCTTC
few | TRBJ1-5 | TRBV28 | NA | 14 | CASIRGYSNQPQHF | TGTGCCAGCATAAGGGGATACAGCAATCAGCCCCAGCATTTT
NA | TRBJ2-1 | TRBV7-2 | TRBD2 | 16 | CASSSNSGSSYNEQFF | TGTGCCAGCAGCTCTAATAGCGGGAGCTCCTACAATGAGCAGTTCTTC
NA | TRBJ2-7 | TRBV30 | TRBD2 | 12 | CACSGGALEQYF | TGTGCCTGTAGCGGGGGGGCCTTAGAGCAGTACTTC
NA | TRBJ2-6 | TRBV4-1 | TRBD2 | 19 | CASSRVYGGDPAGANVLTF | TGCGCCAGCAGCCGAGTATATGGGGGGGATCCGGCTGGGGCCAACGTCCTGACTTTC
NA | TRBJ1-5 | TRBV4-1 | TRBD1 | 14 | CASSQTGGNQPQHF | TGCGCCAGCAGCCAGACAGGGGGGAATCAGCCCCAGCATTTT
NA | TRBJ2-7 | TRBV4-3 | NA | 16 | CASSQNALGPSYEQYF | TGCGCCAGCAGCCAAAATGCGTTAGGCCCCTCCTACGAGCAGTACTTC
NA | TRBJ1-6 | TRBV30 | NA | 14 | CAWNQGLYNSPLHF | TGTGCCTGGAACCAGGGTCTCTATAATTCACCCCTCCACTTT
NA | TRBJ1-1 | TRBV19 | NA | 11 | CASKAPTEAFF | TGTGCCAGTAAGGCACCCACTGAAGCTTTCTTT
NA | TRBJ2-3 | TRBV28 | TRBD1 | 14 | CASSPGQVTDTQYF | TGTGCCAGCAGCCCGGGACAGGTAACAGATACGCAGTATTTT
NA | TRBJ2-5 | TRBV6-5 | NA | 11 | CASSGRETQYF | TGTGCCAGCTCCGGCAGAGAGACCCAGTACTTC
NA | TRBJ2-7 | TRBV7-3 | NA | 13 | CASRLGPNYEQYF | TGTGCCAGCAGATTAGGCCCAAACTACGAGCAGTACTTC
NA | TRBJ1-6 | TRBV7-9 | NA | 15 | CASTLISGANSPLHF | TGTGCCAGCACCCTAATCTCAGGGGCCAATTCACCCCTCCACTTT
NA | TRBJ2-7 | TRBV6-6 | NA | 13 | CASSYSNAEEQYF | TGTGCCAGCAGTTACTCGAACGCGGAGGAGCAGTACTTC
NA | TRBJ2-7 | TRBV6-5 | NA | 14 | CASSIDGTHYEQYF | TGTGCCAGCAGTATAGACGGGACGCACTACGAGCAGTACTTC
NA | TRBJ2-7 | TRBV27 | TRBD1 | 13 | CASIGQGVHEQYF | TGTGCCAGCATAGGACAGGGGGTCCACGAGCAGTACTTC
NA | TRBJ1-5 | TRBV7-8 | TRBD1 | 15 | CASSLRTGTNQPQHF | TGTGCCAGCAGCTTACGGACAGGGACCAATCAGCCCCAGCATTTT
NA | TRBJ2-1 | TRBV9 | NA | 15 | CASSVGGNSYNEQFF | TGTGCCAGCAGCGTAGGAGGAAACTCCTACAATGAGCAGTTCTTC